The TCR beta chain under discussion was sequenced for a study of blood T cells in healthy people across ages. Study-level information: Researchers report that template switching captured about one barcoded beta molecule per two T cells. General study findings and limits: Estimates drawn from one million T cells were deemed to understate diversity.

Donor samples were obtained from healthy Caucasian individuals from Russia, aged 6 to 90. Concerning this clonotype itself: The target antigen is unknown.

A J-beta primer mix and a sample-barcoded 5' primer were used in a second PCR of roughly 7 to 12 cycles. All cDNA molecules were each tagged by a template-switch adaptor with 12 random nucleotides. In TCRdb, the 5' RACE reads were re-called with MiXCR into one record per CDR3 protein. The data hold fewer than 1.5 million distinct CDR3 sequences, with about 43% observed a single time. Germline V gene data show CDR1 as WNHNN and CDR2 as SYGVQD (reference sequence). The length of the CDR3 is 16 residues. J lost 3 bases, V lost 3 bases, and 4 bases had no gene match. The chain employs TRBV10-1 and TRBJ2-1; 11 positions match TRBD2. The sequence was collected from a woman between 18 and 30 years old in good health. The sequencing sample was made of blood. The DNA for the CDR3 is TGCGCCAGCAGTGATATCGGGACTAGCGGCTACAATGAGCAGTTCTTC. Its protein is CASSDIGTSGYNEQFF.